The source of this T cell receptor beta chain is a study of blood T cell repertoires in COVID-19. Looking at the study overall: COVID-19 samples, acute and convalescent, were from the United States, Italy and Spain.

Germline trimming cut 4 bases from V and 1 base from J; bases unmatched to any gene: 0. Germline V CDR1 and CDR2: LNHDA, SQIVND (reference sequence). This CDR3 is 14 amino acids long. In the original workflow: Estimated nucleated cell counts came from reference gene primer amplification. Sequenced by immunoSEQ multiplex PCR; TCRdb stores in-frame clones only, minus some. Clone size and the V and J calls come from that table; the DNA yielded D and trimming. The table records 30,000 to 40,000 clones, around nine tenths of them present only once. The sequence was collected from a man in his sixties or seventies with acute or convalescent COVID-19. Source material: peripheral blood. This chain links TRBV19 with TRBJ2-1; the match to TRBD2 covers 8 bases. The CDR3 here is CASSTSGSYNEQFF. CDR3 nucleotide sequence: TGTGCCAGTAGTACTAGCGGGTCCTACAATGAGCAGTTCTTC.